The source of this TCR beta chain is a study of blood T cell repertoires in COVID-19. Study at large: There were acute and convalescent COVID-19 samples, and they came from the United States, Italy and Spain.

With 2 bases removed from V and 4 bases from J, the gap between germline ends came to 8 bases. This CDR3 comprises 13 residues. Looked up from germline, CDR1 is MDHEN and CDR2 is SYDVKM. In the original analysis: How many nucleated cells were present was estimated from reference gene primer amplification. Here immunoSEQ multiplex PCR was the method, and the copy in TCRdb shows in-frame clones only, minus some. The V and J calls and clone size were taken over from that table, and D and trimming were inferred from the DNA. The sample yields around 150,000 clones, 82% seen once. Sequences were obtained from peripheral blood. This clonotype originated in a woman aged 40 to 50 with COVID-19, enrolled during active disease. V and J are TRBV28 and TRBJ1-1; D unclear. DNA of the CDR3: TGTGCCAGCAGTTTACGGGGAAGCACTGAAGCTTTCTTT. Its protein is CASSLRGSTEAFF.